These 29 T cell receptor beta chains came from one sample sequenced in a study of blood T cell repertoires in COVID-19 (dated by TCRdb to 2018 to 2021). The library was obtained by the immunoSEQ multiplex PCR assay. Held by TCRdb, this immuneACCESS table contains in-frame sequences only and omits some clones. Under half of the omission traces to an unresolved V gene where checked; the cause of the rest is unknown. The sample table holds about 370,000 clones, of which roughly 86% were seen once. Clones ranked in the top ten supply roughly 10% of the sample. The sequencing sample was made of peripheral blood. The receptor set was obtained from a woman aged 25 to 39 with COVID-19, enrolled during active disease.

This sequence joins TRBV6-1 and TRBJ1-2; D unclear. The CDR3 is 13 residues long. Trimming stripped 3 bases from V and 5 bases from J, with 10 bases between. Germline CDR1 is MNHNS and CDR2 is SASEGT. The CDR3: CASSDAVEYGYTF. In DNA, the CDR3 is TGTGCCAGCAGTGATGCGGTAGAGTATGGCTACACCTTC.

The chain recombines TRBV28 with TRBJ2-7, with 8 bases aligning to TRBD1. CDR3 length: 14 amino acids. Germline V gene data show CDR1 as MDHEN and CDR2 as SYDVKM. Trimming cost V 5 bases and J 5 bases; bases outside gene matches: 8. Here the CDR3 reads CASSPGQGWHEQYF. The DNA for the CDR3 is TGTGCCAGCAGTCCTGGACAGGGATGGCACGAGCAGTACTTC.

A single count supports this clone. This chain connects TRBV3-1 (or the pseudogene TRBV3-2) to TRBJ1-5; the D is unclear. V was cut by 1 base and J by 3 bases, with 7 bases left in between. Per germline, CDR1 LGHDT and CDR2 YNNKEL (reference sequence). The CDR3 is 14 amino acids. The CDR3 sequence: CASSQGGANQPQHF. CDR3 bases: TGTGCCAGCAGCCAAGGGGGAGCCAATCAGCCCCAGCATTTT.

The chain recombines TRBV30 with TRBJ2-7; a possible D gene is TRBD2 (6 bases). Germline V gene sequence: CDR1 GTSNPN, CDR2 SVGIG (reference sequence). The CDR3 contains 15 residues. V was shortened by 4 bases and J by 2 bases, with 18 bases between the two germline ends. This CDR3 is CAWTGGGEATYEQYF. The CDR3 coding sequence is TGTGCCTGGACTGGTGGCGGGGAGGCTACCTACGAGCAGTACTTC.

The chain combines TRBV6-2 or TRBV6-3 with TRBJ2-1; perhaps TRBD2 as D (6 bases). The CDR3 length is 12 residues. V was pared by 5 bases and J by 12 bases, with 14 bases between. Germline lookup yields CDR1 MNHEY and CDR2 SVGEGT. The CDR3 loop is CASSPWRGLQFF. CDR3 coding DNA: TGTGCCAGCAGTCCATGGAGGGGCCTGCAGTTCTTC.

This rearrangement joins TRBV19 to TRBJ1-1; 7 bases map to TRBD1. Germline V lookup: CDR1 LNHDA, CDR2 SQIVND (reference sequence). CDR3 length: 14 amino acids. V trimming: 4 bases; J trimming: 5 bases; junction bases outside the gene matches: 7. Written as DNA, the CDR3 is TGTGCCAGTAGTACGAGGGGGCGGCGGACTGAAGCTTTCTTT. Protein: CASSTRGRRTEAFF.

The genes are TRBV6-6 and TRBJ1-5, with 8 bases fitting TRBD1. This CDR3 has 14 residues. CDR1 and CDR2 (germline): MNHNY, SVGAGI (reference sequence). Germline trimming cut 5 bases from V and 7 bases from J; bases unmatched to any gene: 7. CDR3 protein: CASSGQGEGQPQHF. CDR3 sequence (DNA): TGTGCCAGCAGTGGACAGGGAGAAGGCCAGCCCCAGCATTTT.

This chain links TRBV19 with TRBJ2-1; 10 bases are shared with TRBD2. The CDR3 has 14 amino acids. Trimming at V came to 9 bases and at J to 5 bases, leaving 7 bases not matched to a gene. In germline, CDR1 is LNHDA, CDR2 SQIVND (reference sequence). CDR3 DNA sequence: TGTGCCAGCCTCCTAGCGGGAGTAGACAATGAGCAGTTCTTC. It translates to CASLLAGVDNEQFF.

The chain joins TRBV7-9 to TRBJ2-7; a possible D gene is TRBD2 (6 bases). This CDR3 is 13 amino acids long. V lost 2 bases to trimming and J lost 3 bases, with 8 bases between them. Germline V lookup: CDR1 SEHNR, CDR2 FQNEAQ (reference sequence). Here the CDR3 reads CASSLRGVYEQYF. CDR3 DNA: TGTGCCAGCAGCTTACGCGGGGTCTACGAGCAGTACTTC. The whole variable domain, remainder taken from reference TRBV7-9 and TRBJ2-7, is DTGVSQNPRHKITKRGQNVTFRCDPISEHNRLYWYRQTLGQGPEFLTYFQNEAQLEKSRLLSDRFSAERPKGSFSTLEIQRTEQGDSAMYLCASSLRGVYEQYFGPGTRLTVT.

This clone was found once. The chain uses TRBV4-2 and TRBJ2-7, with a possible D match to TRBD2 (6 bases). This CDR3 has 18 amino acids. CDR1 and CDR2 (germline): LGHNA, YNFKEQ. V lost 5 bases to trimming and J lost 4 bases, with 27 bases between them. The CDR3 DNA reads as TGTGCCAGCAGCTTGCGGGACTCCGAGCCGAGCCTAGGGTACGAGCAGTACTTC. It specifies CASSLRDSEPSLGYEQYF.

V gene TRBV5-8 combines with J gene TRBJ1-5; 9 bases map to TRBD1. This CDR3 spans 16 amino acids. Germline V gene data show CDR1 as SGHTS and CDR2 as YDEGEE. The trim removed 1 base at V and 3 bases at J, leaving 5 bases unmatched. The chain's CDR3 is CASSLFGTGFNQPQHF. Written as DNA, the CDR3 is TGTGCCAGCAGCTTGTTCGGGACAGGGTTCAATCAGCCCCAGCATTTT.

V usage is TRBV4-2 and J usage is TRBJ2-6; D is possibly TRBD2 (6 bases). Looked up from germline, CDR1 is LGHNA and CDR2 is YNFKEQ. V was clipped by 0 bases and J by 0 bases, with 12 bases between them. The CDR3 covers 18 residues. The CDR3 here is CASSQEGGMSSGANVLTF. The CDR3 DNA reads TGTGCCAGCAGCCAAGAGGGCGGGATGAGCTCTGGGGCCAACGTCCTGACTTTC.

The J gene is TRBJ1-1, the V gene TRBV29-1, with TRBD1 as a possible D gene (6 bases). The CDR3 has 12 amino acids. V was clipped by 6 bases and J by 1 base, with 9 bases between them. Per germline, CDR1 SQVTM and CDR2 ANQGSEA. The CDR3 spells CSVRGGNTEAFF. CDR3 in DNA: TGCAGCGTCCGAGGGGGGAACACTGAAGCTTTCTTT.

This clone was seen a few times. V gene TRBV6-1 combines with J gene TRBJ1-4, with 8 nucleotides matching TRBD1. Germline trimming cut 3 bases from V and 0 bases from J; bases unmatched to any gene: 6. The CDR3 has 17 amino acids. Germline assignment: CDR1 MNHNS and CDR2 SASEGT. The CDR3 nucleotides are TGTGCCAGCAGTGAGGACAGGGCTGTGGCAACTAATGAAAAACTGTTTTTT. This encodes CASSEDRAVATNEKLFF.

The gene calls are TRBV14 and TRBJ1-2; D is uncertain. The germline CDR1 and CDR2 sequences are SGHDN and FVKESK. With 5 bases removed from V and 7 bases from J, the gap between germline ends came to 8 bases. The CDR3 totals 11 residues. Here the CDR3 reads CASSSRGGYTF. The DNA for the CDR3 is TGTGCCAGCAGCTCGCGAGGTGGCTACACCTTC.

This chain's CDR3 is CASRGARGDYGYTF. As DNA, the CDR3 is TGTGCCAGCAGAGGGGCCCGCGGCGACTATGGCTACACCTTC. The chain carries TRBV5-5 and TRBJ1-2; D might be TRBD1 (5 bases). Looked up from germline, CDR1 is SGHKS and CDR2 is YYEKEE (reference sequence). The CDR3 has 14 amino acids. The V end lost 5 bases, the J end lost 3 bases, and 14 bases lay between the germline ends.

In this sample, this clone turned up a few times. This chain uses TRBV9 with TRBJ1-3, with TRBD1 identical over 8 bases. With 0 bases clipped from V and 0 bases from J, the junction kept 5 bases outside the gene matches. The CDR3 loop spans 17 amino acids. CDR1 is SGDLS, CDR2 YYNGEE, per germline. DNA for the CDR3: TGTGCCAGCAGCGTAGAGGGGACAGGCCTCTCTGGAAACACCATATATTTT. Encoded protein: CASSVEGTGLSGNTIYF.

This chain joins TRBV4-1 and TRBJ1-3; D gene unclear. The germline V gene has CDR1 MGHRA and CDR2 YSYEKL. V was shortened by 0 bases and J by 2 bases, with 11 bases between the two germline ends. This CDR3 is 16 amino acids long. This CDR3 reads CASSQDWMGAGNTIYF. As DNA, the CDR3 is TGCGCCAGCAGCCAAGATTGGATGGGAGCTGGAAACACCATATATTTT.

The chain recombines TRBV7-2 with TRBJ1-5; 8 bases agree with TRBD1. Germline-derived CDR1 and CDR2 are SGHTA and FQGNSA. This CDR3 has 18 residues. Trimming cost V 2 bases and J 7 bases; bases outside gene matches: 16. CDR3 protein: CASSLRGIGQGVFQPQHF. The DNA for the CDR3 is TGTGCCAGCAGCTTAAGGGGGATCGGACAGGGAGTTTTCCAGCCCCAGCATTTT.

The gene calls are TRBV3-1 (or the pseudogene TRBV3-2) and TRBJ2-1, with TRBD2 matching over 9 bases. The CDR3 extends over 13 amino acids. The J segment lost 8 bases and the V segment lost 7 bases, leaving 6 bases of the junction unmatched. Germline values: CDR1 LGHDT, CDR2 YNNKEL (reference sequence). This CDR3 reads CASKREAGYEQFF. The CDR3 DNA sequence: TGTGCCAGCAAGCGGGAGGCAGGGTATGAGCAGTTCTTC.

The CDR3 DNA is TGTGCAAGCGGGGAGGGGAATGAAAAACTGTTTTTT. This codes for CASGEGNEKLFF. The V and J genes are TRBV2 and TRBJ1-4, with TRBD1 as a possible D gene (5 bases). The CDR3 contains 12 residues. Looked up from germline, CDR1 is SNHLY and CDR2 is FYNNEI.

This clone was detected a few times. The rearrangement uses TRBV11-3 and TRBJ2-7; D may be TRBD1 (6 bases). V lost 5 bases to trimming and J lost 1 base, with 15 bases between them. This CDR3 is built from 15 residues. Germline V gene sequence: CDR1 SGHNT, CDR2 YENEEA. The CDR3, as DNA: TGTGCCAGCAGCCCGAAGACAGGTAGTTCCTACGAGCAGTACTTC. Its translation is CASSPKTGSSYEQYF. The variable domain in full, with the rest retrieved from reference TRBV11-3 and TRBJ2-7, is EAGVVQSPRYKIIEKKQPVAFWCNPISGHNTLYWYLQNLGQGPELLIRYENEEAVDDSQLPKDRFSAERLKGVDSTLKIQPAELGDSAVYLCASSPKTGSSYEQYFGPGTRLTVT.

V gene TRBV4-3 combines with J gene TRBJ2-1, with 10 bases matching TRBD2. Germline-derived CDR1 and CDR2 are LGHNA and YSLEER. The trim removed 3 bases at V and 8 bases at J, leaving 10 bases unmatched. This CDR3 has 16 residues. CDR3 in amino acids: CASSQARAGGWYEQFF. The CDR3 region has the DNA TGCGCCAGCAGCCAGGCTAGAGCGGGAGGGTGGTATGAGCAGTTCTTC.

The chain joins TRBV30 to TRBJ2-2, with D maybe TRBD2 (6 bases). Trimming took 0 bases from V and 6 from J, leaving 8 bases between them. CDR1 and CDR2 from the germline V gene are GTSNPN and SVGIG (reference sequence). The CDR3 spans 13 residues. This chain's CDR3 is CAWSVRRAGELFF. CDR3 DNA: TGTGCCTGGAGTGTTCGGAGGGCCGGGGAGCTGTTTTTT.

This clone was detected only once. The chain is built from TRBV5-1 and TRBJ2-5; 7 bases map to TRBD2. The CDR3 runs to 15 residues. The germline gives CDR1 SGHRS, CDR2 YFSETQ. The ends lost 4 bases at V and 4 bases at J; junction bases unmatched: 10. CDR3 coding DNA: TGCGCCAGCAGCGTCTCGGGACTACCAGGAGAGACCCAGTACTTC. Translated: CASSVSGLPGETQYF.

The chain combines TRBV6-1 with TRBJ1-5; the match to TRBD1 covers 12 bases. The CDR3 extends over 15 amino acids. CDR1 MNHNS and CDR2 SASEGT come from the germline V gene. Losses at the gene ends were 3 bases for V and 3 bases for J; bases not matched to a gene: 0. The DNA of the CDR3 is TGTGCCAGCAGTGAGGGACAGGGGGCCAATCAGCCCCAGCATTTT. Its translation is CASSEGQGANQPQHF.

The J gene is TRBJ1-4, the V gene TRBV15, with D possibly matching TRBD1 (6 bases). The CDR3 loop spans 15 amino acids. Germline V CDR1 and CDR2: LNHNV, YYDKDF (reference sequence). Trimming cost V 0 bases and J 8 bases, with 13 bases left between them. The CDR3 DNA reads TGTGCCACCAGCAGAGAGGGGGCACAGGGAGAAAAACTGTTTTTT. It translates to CATSREGAQGEKLFF.

This chain's CDR3 is CAISSGLLEQFF. CDR3 DNA: TGTGCCATCAGTTCTGGACTTCTTGAGCAGTTCTTC. This chain joins TRBV10-3 and TRBJ2-1; D may be TRBD2 (5 bases). The germline CDR1 and CDR2 sequences are ENHRY and SYGVKD. V lost 5 bases, J lost 9 bases, and 11 bases lay in between. The CDR3 is 12 amino acids.

The rearrangement uses TRBV4-1 and TRBJ1-1; tentatively, D is TRBD1 (6 bases). With 1 base removed from V and 2 bases from J, the gap between germline ends came to 8 bases. Germline V lookup: CDR1 MGHRA, CDR2 YSYEKL. The length of the CDR3 is 14 residues. CDR3 in amino acids: CASSQGQENTEAFF. The CDR3 coding sequence is TGCGCCAGCAGCCAAGGACAGGAAAACACTGAAGCTTTCTTT.